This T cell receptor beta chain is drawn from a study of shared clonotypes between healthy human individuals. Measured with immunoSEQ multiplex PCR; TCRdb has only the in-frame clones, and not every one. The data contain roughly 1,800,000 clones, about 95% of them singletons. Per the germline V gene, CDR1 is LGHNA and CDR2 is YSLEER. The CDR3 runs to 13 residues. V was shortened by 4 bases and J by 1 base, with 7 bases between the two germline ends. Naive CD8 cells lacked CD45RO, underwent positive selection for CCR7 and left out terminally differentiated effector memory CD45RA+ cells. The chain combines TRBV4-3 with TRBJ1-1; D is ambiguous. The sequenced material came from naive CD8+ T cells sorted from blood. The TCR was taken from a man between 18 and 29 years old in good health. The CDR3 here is CASSRLSNTEAFF. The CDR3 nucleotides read TGCGCCAGCAGCCGACTATCGAACACTGAAGCTTTCTTT.